This T cell receptor (beta chain) appears in the sequencing data of a study of blood T cell repertoires in COVID-19. Turning to the study itself: Sample material is recorded as cDNA or gDNA derived from T cells, B-cell-depleted T cells, or PBMCs.

The assay was immunoSEQ multiplex PCR, and TCRdb's table has in-frame clones only and misses some. This sample has 120,000 to 150,000 clones, with over 75% found just once. The CDR3 sequence is 17 residues long. Looked up from germline, CDR1 is SGHNT and CDR2 is YYREEE (reference sequence). After removal of 3 bases from V and 5 bases from J, the junction contained 14 bases not matched to a gene. The V gene is TRBV5-4, the J gene TRBJ2-1; TRBD2 aligns across 7 bases. The material sequenced was PBMCs or T cells enriched from blood (not recorded which). This sequence originates from a man between 50 and 59 years old in a cohort exposed to, infected with or recovered from COVID-19 (not recorded which). CDR3 coding DNA: TGTGCCAGCAGCTCTCTCAGCGTCGGGGGACTACACAATGAGCAGTTCTTC. It encodes CASSSLSVGGLHNEQFF.